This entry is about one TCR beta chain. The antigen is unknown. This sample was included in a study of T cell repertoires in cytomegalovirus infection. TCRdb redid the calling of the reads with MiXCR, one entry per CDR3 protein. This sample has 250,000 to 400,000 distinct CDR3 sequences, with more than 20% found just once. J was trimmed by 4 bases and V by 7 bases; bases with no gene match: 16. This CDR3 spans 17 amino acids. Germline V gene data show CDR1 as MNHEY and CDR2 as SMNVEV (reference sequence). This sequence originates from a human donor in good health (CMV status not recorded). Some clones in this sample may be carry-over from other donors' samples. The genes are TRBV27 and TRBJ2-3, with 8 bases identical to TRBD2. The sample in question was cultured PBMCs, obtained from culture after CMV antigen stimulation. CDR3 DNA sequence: TGTGCCAGCACCCCCCGGCCCGGGCGGGAGGTTGCAGATACGCAGTATTTT. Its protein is CASTPRPGREVADTQYF.